The clone carrying this T cell receptor beta chain was observed a few times. This sample stems from a study of blood T cell repertoires in COVID-19. In the study overall: The United States, Italy and Spain were the sources of the acute and convalescent COVID-19 samples. PBMCs, B-cell-depleted T cells, or T cells were the source of the cDNA or gDNA that made up the material.

Original methodology: Amplification of reference gene primers provided the estimated nucleated cell counts. Assay used: immunoSEQ multiplex PCR; TCRdb lists only in-frame clones, some missing. The DNA was the basis for D and trimming; V, J and clone size are from that table. The sample has nearly 35,000 clones; around 85% are singletons. This CDR3 comprises 16 residues. Trimming cost V 6 bases and J 6 bases; bases outside gene matches: 9. The germline V gene has CDR1 LNHDA and CDR2 SQIVND (reference sequence). The sample was peripheral blood. This sequence originates from a human donor with acute or convalescent COVID-19. The donor label of this sample is uncertain. This sequence joins TRBV19 and TRBJ2-3; 13 nucleotides line up with TRBD2. CDR3 bases: TGTGCCAGTAGCAGACTAGCGGGAGGCTTCGTGGATACGCAGTATTTT. It translates to CASSRLAGGFVDTQYF. The complete variable domain, with remaining parts taken from reference TRBV19 and TRBJ2-3, reads DGGITQSPKYLFRKEGQNVTLSCEQNLNHDAMYWYRQDPGQGLRLIYYSQIVNDFQKGDIAEGYSVSREKKESFPLTVTSAQKNPTAFYLCASSRLAGGFVDTQYFGPGTRLTVL.